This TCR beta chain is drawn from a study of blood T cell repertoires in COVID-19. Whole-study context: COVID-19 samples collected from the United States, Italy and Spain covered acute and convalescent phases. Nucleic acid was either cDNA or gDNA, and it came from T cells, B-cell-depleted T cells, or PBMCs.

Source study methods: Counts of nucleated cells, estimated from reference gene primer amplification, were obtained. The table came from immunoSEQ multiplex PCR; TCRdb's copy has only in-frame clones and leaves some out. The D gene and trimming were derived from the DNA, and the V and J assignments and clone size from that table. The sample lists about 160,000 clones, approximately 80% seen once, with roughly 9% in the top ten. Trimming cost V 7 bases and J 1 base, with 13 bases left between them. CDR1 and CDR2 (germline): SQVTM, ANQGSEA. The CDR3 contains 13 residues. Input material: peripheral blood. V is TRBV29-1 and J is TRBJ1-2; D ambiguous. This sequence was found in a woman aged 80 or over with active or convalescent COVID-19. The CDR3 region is CSAWEGFNYGYTF. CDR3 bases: TGCAGCGCCTGGGAGGGTTTTAACTATGGCTACACCTTC.